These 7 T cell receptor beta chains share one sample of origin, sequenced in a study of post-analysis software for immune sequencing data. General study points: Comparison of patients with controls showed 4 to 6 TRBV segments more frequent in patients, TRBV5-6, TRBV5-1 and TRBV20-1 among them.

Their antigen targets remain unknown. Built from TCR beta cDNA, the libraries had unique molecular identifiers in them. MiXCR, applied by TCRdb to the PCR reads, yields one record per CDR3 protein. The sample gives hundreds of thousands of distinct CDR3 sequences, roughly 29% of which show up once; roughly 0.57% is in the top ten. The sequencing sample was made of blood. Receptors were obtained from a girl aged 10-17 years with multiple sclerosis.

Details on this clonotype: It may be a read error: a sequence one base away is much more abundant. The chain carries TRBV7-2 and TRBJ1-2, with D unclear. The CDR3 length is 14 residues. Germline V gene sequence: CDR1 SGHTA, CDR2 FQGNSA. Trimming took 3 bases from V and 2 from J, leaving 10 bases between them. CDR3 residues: CASSFSIGNYGYTF. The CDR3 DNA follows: TGTGCCAGCAGCTTCTCGATAGGGAACTATGGCTACACCTTC.

CDR3 protein: CASSGGESSYNEQFF. In DNA, the CDR3 is TGTGCCAGCTCAGGGGGGGAAAGCTCCTACAATGAGCAGTTCTTC. V is TRBV18 and J is TRBJ2-1; TRBD2 matches 7 bases. Germline lookup yields CDR1 KGHSH and CDR2 LQKENI. The CDR3 runs to 15 residues. V trimming: 5 bases; J trimming: 0 bases; junction bases outside the gene matches: 4.

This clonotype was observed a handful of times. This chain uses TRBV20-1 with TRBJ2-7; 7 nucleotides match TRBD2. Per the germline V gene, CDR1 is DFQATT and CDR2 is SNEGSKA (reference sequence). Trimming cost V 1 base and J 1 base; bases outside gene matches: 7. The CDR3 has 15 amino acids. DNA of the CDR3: TGCAGTGCTAGAGCTTGGGGGGAGGGATCCTACGAGCAGTACTTC. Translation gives CSARAWGEGSYEQYF.

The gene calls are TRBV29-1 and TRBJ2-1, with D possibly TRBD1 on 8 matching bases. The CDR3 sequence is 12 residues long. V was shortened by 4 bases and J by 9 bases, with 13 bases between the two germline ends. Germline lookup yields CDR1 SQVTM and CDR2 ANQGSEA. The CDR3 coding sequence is TGCAGCGTTGGGACAGGGACTACTGAGCAGTTCTTC. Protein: CSVGTGTTEQFF.

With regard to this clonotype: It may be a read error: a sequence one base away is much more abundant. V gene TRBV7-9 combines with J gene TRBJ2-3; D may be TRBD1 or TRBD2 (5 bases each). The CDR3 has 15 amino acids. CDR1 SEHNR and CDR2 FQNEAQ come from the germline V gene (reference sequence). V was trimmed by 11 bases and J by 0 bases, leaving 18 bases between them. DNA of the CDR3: TGTGCCTGCACCACGGGGCAGCAGAGCACAGATACGCAGTATTTT. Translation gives CACTTGQQSTDTQYF.

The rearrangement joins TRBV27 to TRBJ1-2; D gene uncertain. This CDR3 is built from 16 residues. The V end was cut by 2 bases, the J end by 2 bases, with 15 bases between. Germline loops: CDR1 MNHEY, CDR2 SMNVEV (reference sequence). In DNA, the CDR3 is TGTGCCAGCAGTTTAAGGTTTCGGCACTTAAACTATGGCTACACCTTC. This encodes CASSLRFRHLNYGYTF.

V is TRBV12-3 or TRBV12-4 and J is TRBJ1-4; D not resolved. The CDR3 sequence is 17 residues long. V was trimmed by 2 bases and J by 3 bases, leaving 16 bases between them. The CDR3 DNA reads TGTGCCAGCAGTTTATTGATCGGGCCTACCCCTAATGAAAAACTGTTTTTT. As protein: CASSLLIGPTPNEKLFF.